Listed here are 31 T cell receptor beta chains from one sample, sequenced in a study of blood T cell repertoires in COVID-19. TCRdb's table, derived via immunoSEQ multiplex PCR, lists solely in-frame clones and lacks some. Counted here are 120,000 to 150,000 clones, approximately 86% occurring once; the ten biggest clones make up less than 2%. The sample comprised peripheral blood. These receptors came from a woman aged 55-69 years with acute or convalescent COVID-19.

The V gene is TRBV7-2, the J gene TRBJ2-3; 8 positions match TRBD2. V trimming: 5 bases; J trimming: 2 bases; junction bases outside the gene matches: 9. The CDR3 totals 16 residues. From germline, CDR1 is SGHTA and CDR2 FQGNSA. The CDR3 reads CASSLHSGEITDTQYF. For the CDR3, the DNA is TGTGCCAGCAGCCTCCATAGCGGGGAAATCACAGATACGCAGTATTTT.

The chain couples TRBV9 to TRBJ1-4; D is perhaps TRBD1 (5 bases). Trimming stripped 0 bases from V and 4 bases from J, with 10 bases between. The CDR3 totals 15 residues. The germline CDR1 and CDR2 sequences are SGDLS and YYNGEE. Here the CDR3 reads CASSVGTLSNEKLFF. The CDR3 nucleotides are TGTGCCAGCAGCGTAGGGACACTTAGTAATGAAAAACTGTTTTTT.

The chain uses TRBV6-5 and TRBJ2-2; D possibly corresponds to TRBD1 (5 bases). Trimming removed 6 bases from V and 3 bases from J, with 14 bases in between. Germline lookup yields CDR1 MNHEY and CDR2 SVGAGI. This CDR3 comprises 15 residues. CDR3 sequence: CASRAREGDTGELFF. For the CDR3, the DNA is TGTGCCAGCAGAGCCAGGGAAGGAGACACCGGGGAGCTGTTTTTT.

This chain joins TRBV4-2 and TRBJ1-5; TRBD1 might be the D (5 bases). The CDR3 totals 15 residues. V dropped 1 base and J dropped 4 bases, with 11 bases sitting between them. The germline V gene encodes CDR1 LGHNA and CDR2 YNFKEQ. The CDR3 DNA is TGTGCCAGCAGCCAAGGCTGGCAGGGTAATCAGCCCCAGCATTTT. This gives the protein CASSQGWQGNQPQHF.

This chain connects TRBV3-1 (or the pseudogene TRBV3-2) to TRBJ1-1; maybe TRBD1 (5 bases). The V and J ends lost 1 base and 1 base respectively, with 7 bases between them. Germline V gene sequence: CDR1 LGHDT, CDR2 YNNKEL (reference sequence). This CDR3 spans 14 amino acids. The CDR3 DNA is TGTGCCAGCAGCCAAGTGGGGGGGAACACTGAAGCTTTCTTT. It codes for CASSQVGGNTEAFF.

The chain uses TRBV12-3 or TRBV12-4 and TRBJ1-2; D might be TRBD1 (6 bases). This CDR3 has 13 residues. The germline V and J ends were trimmed by 6 bases and 4 bases, with 12 bases remaining between them. DNA of the CDR3: TGTGCCAGCAGCGATCAACAGGGCTATGGCTACACCTTC. Protein: CASSDQQGYGYTF.

The count of this clone is one. The V and J genes are TRBV28 and TRBJ1-2; D ambiguous. V was cut by 5 bases and J by 8 bases, with 9 bases left in between. Germline assignment: CDR1 MDHEN and CDR2 SYDVKM. The CDR3 is 11 amino acids. The CDR3 DNA sequence: TGTGCCAGCAGTGGCACAACAGGCTACACCTTC. Protein sequence: CASSGTTGYTF.

V usage is TRBV4-3 and J usage is TRBJ2-3, with no clear D. The CDR3 extends over 14 amino acids. Trimming left V 3 bases short and J 4 bases short, with 11 bases between. In germline, CDR1 is LGHNA, CDR2 YSLEER. In DNA form, the CDR3 reads TGCGCCAGCAGCCAGATACACCTTGCAGATACGCAGTATTTT. Its translation: CASSQIHLADTQYF.

The rearrangement uses TRBV7-6 and TRBJ2-5; D is perhaps TRBD2 (6 bases). Germline values: CDR1 SGHVS, CDR2 FNYEAQ. Between the trimmed V and J ends, which lost 5 bases and 5 bases, there was a span of 24 bases. The CDR3 length is 17 residues. CDR3 loop: CASSLGVGQGGEETQYF. The CDR3 bases are TGTGCCAGCAGCCTCGGGGTAGGGCAGGGAGGAGAGGAGACCCAGTACTTC.

The rearrangement links TRBV5-1 to TRBJ2-1; possible D gene TRBD2, 6 bases. CDR3 size: 14 residues. Trimming stripped 0 bases from V and 6 bases from J, with 10 bases between. The germline V gene has CDR1 SGHRS and CDR2 YFSETQ. CDR3 in DNA: TGCGCCAGCAGCTTGGGGGGACTGGGCAATGAGCAGTTCTTC. This codes for CASSLGGLGNEQFF.

The chain uses TRBV9 and TRBJ1-5, with 8 bases fitting TRBD1. The CDR3 consists of 14 residues. Germline V gives CDR1 SGDLS, CDR2 YYNGEE. The V segment lost 3 bases and the J segment 7 bases; nucleotides outside the gene matches: 6. As DNA, the CDR3 is TGTGCCAGCAGCGAGCAGGGGGCATCCCAGCCCCAGCATTTT. Its translation: CASSEQGASQPQHF.

This clone has a single count. The chain's CDR3 is CASSYRGTIDQPQHF. The DNA of the CDR3 is TGTGCCAGCAGTTATCGGGGTACCATTGATCAGCCCCAGCATTTT. The chain couples TRBV6-6 to TRBJ1-5; D not resolved. The CDR3 runs to 15 residues. Germline values: CDR1 MNHNY, CDR2 SVGAGI (reference sequence). Trimming took 3 bases from V and 5 from J, leaving 14 bases between them.

This clone has only one observation. The V and J genes are TRBV7-2 and TRBJ1-2, with 7 positions matching TRBD1. Trimming removed 5 bases from V and 6 bases from J; junction bases left unmatched: 9. The CDR3 consists of 14 residues. In germline, CDR1 is SGHTA, CDR2 FQGNSA. CDR3 nucleotide sequence: TGTGCCAGCAGCCCCCGGACAGGATCGGATGGCTACACCTTC. Translated: CASSPRTGSDGYTF.

This chain uses TRBV29-1 with TRBJ2-2, with a tentative D call TRBD1 (7 bases). Trimming took off 7 bases at V and 4 bases at J, with 16 bases between the two ends. Per the germline V gene, CDR1 is SQVTM and CDR2 is ANQGSEA. The CDR3 loop spans 14 amino acids. The CDR3 DNA follows: TGCAGCGCTGGGGGGACAGCTCGCACCGGGGAGCTGTTTTTT. It encodes CSAGGTARTGELFF.

This clone has a single count. V usage is TRBV5-4 and J usage is TRBJ1-6, with a weak D call TRBD1 (6 bases). V gave up 3 bases and J gave up 6 bases, with 10 bases separating them. This CDR3 has 14 amino acids. In germline, CDR1 is SGHNT, CDR2 YYREEE (reference sequence). The CDR3, as DNA: TGTGCCAGCAGCTACAGGGTGACTAATTCACCCCTCCACTTT. As protein: CASSYRVTNSPLHF.

The gene calls are TRBV6-6 and TRBJ2-7; 7 bases fit TRBD1. The V and J ends lost 11 bases and 12 bases, in that order; junction bases with no gene match: 19. Germline loops: CDR1 MNHNY, CDR2 SVGAGI (reference sequence). This CDR3 is built from 13 residues. The CDR3 nucleotides are TGTGCCGCTTCGGGACAGTCCTTAGGGGATGCGTACTTC. This sequence encodes CAASGQSLGDAYF.

In this sample, this clone turned up a few times. The rearrangement links TRBV4-2 to TRBJ2-3, with 8 bases that match TRBD1. Germline V gene lookup returns CDR1 LGHNA and CDR2 YNFKEQ. With V trimmed by 2 bases and J by 10 bases, 8 bases remained unmatched. The CDR3 is made up of 14 amino acids. DNA of the CDR3: TGTGCCAGCAGCCAAAGGACAGGGAACCAGGCGCAGTATTTT. Amino acids: CASSQRTGNQAQYF.

The rearrangement uses TRBV6-2 or TRBV6-3 and TRBJ1-1; D is undetermined. The V and J ends lost 3 bases and 4 bases respectively, with 12 bases between them. This CDR3 contains 14 residues. The germline V gene has CDR1 MNHEY and CDR2 SVGEGT. The CDR3 region has the DNA TGTGCCAGCAGTTATACTCTAGCCGCCACTGAAGCTTTCTTT. Translated, it gives CASSYTLAATEAFF.

This sequence joins TRBV7-2 and TRBJ1-2; TRBD1 matches 11 bases. J was trimmed by 5 bases and V by 4 bases; bases with no gene match: 6. From germline, CDR1 is SGHTA and CDR2 FQGNSA. This CDR3 comprises 15 residues. The CDR3 spells CASSYRTGGDYGYTF. The CDR3 bases are TGTGCCAGCAGCTACAGGACAGGGGGCGATTATGGCTACACCTTC.

The chain links TRBV28 to TRBJ1-2; D remains ambiguous. Germline values: CDR1 MDHEN, CDR2 SYDVKM. This CDR3 contains 11 residues. Deletions cut 3 bases from V and 8 bases from J, with 7 bases between. The CDR3 coding sequence is TGTGCCAGCAGTTTTTTCTACGGCTACACCTTC. Translation gives CASSFFYGYTF.

This chain joins TRBV9 and TRBJ1-1, with a possible D match to TRBD1 (6 bases). CDR1 and CDR2 (germline): SGDLS, YYNGEE. The CDR3 totals 13 residues. Trimming shortened V by 8 bases and J by 4 bases, and 15 bases separated the two germline ends. The CDR3 sequence is CASSTGWATEAFF. The CDR3 DNA reads TGTGCCAGTTCAACAGGGTGGGCCACTGAAGCTTTCTTT. The whole variable domain, filled in from reference TRBV9 and TRBJ1-1, reads DSGVTQTPKHLITATGQRVTLRCSPRSGDLSVYWYQQSLDQGLQFLIQYYNGEERAKGNILERFSAQQFPDLHSELNLSSLELGDSALYFCASSTGWATEAFFGQGTRLTVV.

This clone was counted once. This sequence joins TRBV4-3 and TRBJ1-1; possibly TRBD1 for D (5 bases). Germline lookup yields CDR1 LGHNA and CDR2 YSLEER. V lost 3 bases, J lost 0 bases, and 8 bases lay in between. The CDR3 has 14 residues. CDR3 sequence (DNA): TGCGCCAGCAGCCACGGACACCTGAACACTGAAGCTTTCTTT. It translates to CASSHGHLNTEAFF.

This clone was found a few times. No DNA is shown, since the ends of the CDR3 on it are uncertain; the CDR3 is the one TCRdb lists. The chain carries TRBV11-2 and TRBJ1-1; the table assigns TRBD1, which was not confirmed against the DNA. CDR1 and CDR2 (germline): SGHAT, FQNNGV. From its first to its last residue, the CDR3 has 15 amino acids. Here the CDR3 reads CASSSSDRMNTEAFF.

This clone occurred a few times. The chain carries TRBV6-5 and TRBJ2-7; 8 nucleotides line up with TRBD1. The CDR3 extends over 14 amino acids. Trimming at V came to 0 bases and at J to 5 bases, leaving 3 bases not matched to a gene. Germline CDR1 and CDR2: MNHEY and SVGAGI. In nucleotides, the CDR3 is TGTGCCAGCAGTTACTCTTCACAGGGGGACGAGCAGTACTTC. Translating gives CASSYSSQGDEQYF.

The chain uses TRBV9 and TRBJ2-3, with D tentatively TRBD1 (6 bases). The germline V gene encodes CDR1 SGDLS and CDR2 YYNGEE. V lost 4 bases to trimming and J lost 3 bases, with 9 bases between them. This CDR3 has 13 residues. The CDR3 coding sequence is TGTGCCAGCAGCACCGGGACAACAGATACGCAGTATTTT. Translation: CASSTGTTDTQYF.

The chain combines TRBV10-3 with TRBJ2-2; 7 nucleotides line up with TRBD1. V was pared by 7 bases and J by 0 bases, with 5 bases of the junction left unmatched. Germline V gives CDR1 ENHRY, CDR2 SYGVKD. The CDR3 is 15 amino acids. CDR3 DNA: TGTGCCATCACCCCGGGACAGACGAACACCGGGGAGCTGTTTTTT. Amino acids: CAITPGQTNTGELFF.

This clone was recorded a few times. This rearrangement joins TRBV25-1 to TRBJ1-1; the D gene is possibly TRBD1 (5 bases). Germline CDR1 is MGHDK and CDR2 is SYGVNS. CDR3 length: 14 amino acids. V was trimmed by 4 bases and J by 2 bases, leaving 11 bases between them. CDR3 protein: CASSGPTDNTEAFF. In DNA, the CDR3 is TGTGCCAGCAGTGGGCCGACAGATAACACTGAAGCTTTCTTT. Full variable domain (remainder filled in from reference TRBV25-1 and TRBJ1-1): EADIYQTPRYLVIGTGKKITLECSQTMGHDKMYWYQQDPGMELHLIHYSYGVNSTEKGDLSSESTVSRIRTEHFPLTLESARPSHTSQYLCASSGPTDNTEAFFGQGTRLTVV.

CDR3 coding DNA: TGTGCCAGCAGTCTCGACAGGGCCCTTCAGTACTTC. Translating it yields CASSLDRALQYF. The chain is built from TRBV12-3 or TRBV12-4 and TRBJ2-4; 7 bases match TRBD1. The CDR3 covers 12 residues. With V trimmed by 5 bases and J by 11 bases, 6 bases remained unmatched.

This clone has just one count. The genes are TRBV7-2 and TRBJ1-1, with 9 bases matching TRBD1. The germline V gene has CDR1 SGHTA and CDR2 FQGNSA. There are 15 residues in the CDR3. V shed 6 bases, J shed 3 bases, and the junction held 8 bases outside the gene matches. The CDR3 DNA reads as TGTGCCAGCAGGACCGAGACAGGGGGGGACACTGAAGCTTTCTTT. Translating gives CASRTETGGDTEAFF.

The chain recombines TRBV4-2 with TRBJ2-3, with 10 positions matching TRBD2. The CDR3 spans 15 residues. The V and J ends lost 3 bases and 6 bases, in that order; junction bases with no gene match: 6. Germline CDR1 LGHNA, CDR2 YNFKEQ. CDR3 sequence: CASSQLLAGADTQYF. In DNA form, the CDR3 reads TGTGCCAGCAGCCAGCTTCTAGCGGGGGCTGATACGCAGTATTTT.

This clone was observed once. The chain employs TRBV3-1 (or the pseudogene TRBV3-2) and TRBJ1-4; 7 nucleotides match TRBD1. The CDR3 is 14 residues long. After removal of 4 bases from V and 7 bases from J, the junction contained 6 bases not matched to a gene. Germline-derived CDR1 and CDR2 are LGHDT and YNNKEL (reference sequence). The CDR3 region is CASSLGTEGEKLFF. The DNA for the CDR3 is TGTGCCAGCAGCCTCGGGACAGAAGGTGAAAAACTGTTTTTT.